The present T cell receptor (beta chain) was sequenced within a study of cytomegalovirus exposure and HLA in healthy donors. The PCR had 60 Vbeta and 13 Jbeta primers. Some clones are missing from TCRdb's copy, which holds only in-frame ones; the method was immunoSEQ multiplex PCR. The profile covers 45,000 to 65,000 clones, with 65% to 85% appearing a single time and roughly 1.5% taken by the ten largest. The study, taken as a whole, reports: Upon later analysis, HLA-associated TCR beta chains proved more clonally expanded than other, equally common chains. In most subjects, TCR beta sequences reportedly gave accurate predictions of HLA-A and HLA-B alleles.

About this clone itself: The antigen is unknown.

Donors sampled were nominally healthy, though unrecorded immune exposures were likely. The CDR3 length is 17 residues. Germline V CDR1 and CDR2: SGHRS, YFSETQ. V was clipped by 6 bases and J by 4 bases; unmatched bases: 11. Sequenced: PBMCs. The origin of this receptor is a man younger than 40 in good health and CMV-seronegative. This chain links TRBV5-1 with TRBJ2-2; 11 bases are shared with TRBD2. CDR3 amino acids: CASTEIAGGPGTGELFF. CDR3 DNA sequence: TGCGCCAGCACGGAAATAGCGGGGGGGCCGGGCACCGGGGAGCTGTTTTTT.